This T cell receptor beta chain stems from a study of shared clonotypes between healthy human individuals. The CDR3 is 15 amino acids. Deletions cut 5 bases from V and 6 bases from J, with 16 bases between. CDR1 and CDR2 (germline): LNHDA, SQIVND (reference sequence). Genomic DNA of every subset was divided equally among multiple immunoSEQ plates. Sequenced by immunoSEQ multiplex PCR; TCRdb stores in-frame clones only, minus some. The sample has around 980,000 clones, 70% to 80% seen once; the top ten hold roughly 0.57%. This clone was counted only a few times. The clonotype was recovered from a man between 18 and 35 years old in good health. Some clones in this sample may be carry-over from other donors' samples. The sequencing sample was made of memory CD4+ T cells from PBMCs. The subset: CD45RA-negative fraction. The V and J genes are TRBV19 and TRBJ2-2, with D uncertain. DNA for the CDR3: TGTGCCAGTAGTGCGGAACGACCGGGCTCCGGGGAGCTGTTTTTT. Translated: CASSAERPGSGELFF.